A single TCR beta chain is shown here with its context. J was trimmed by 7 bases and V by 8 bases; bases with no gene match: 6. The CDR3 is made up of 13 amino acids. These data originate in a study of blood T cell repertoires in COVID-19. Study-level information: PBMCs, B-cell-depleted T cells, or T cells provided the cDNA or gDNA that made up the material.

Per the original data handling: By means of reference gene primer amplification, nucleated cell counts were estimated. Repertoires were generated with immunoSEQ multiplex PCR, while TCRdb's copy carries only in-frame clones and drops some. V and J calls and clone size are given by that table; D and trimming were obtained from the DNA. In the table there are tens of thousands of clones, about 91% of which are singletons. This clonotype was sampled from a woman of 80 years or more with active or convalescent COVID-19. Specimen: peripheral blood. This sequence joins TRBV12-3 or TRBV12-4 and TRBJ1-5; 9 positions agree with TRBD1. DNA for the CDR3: TGTGCCAGCGGGAGACAGGGGGAGCAGCCCCAGCATTTT. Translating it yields CASGRQGEQPQHF.